This TCR beta chain was captured by sequencing in a study of T cells in localized non-small cell lung cancer. General study findings and limits: It was uninvolved adjacent lung that showed the highest T cell clonality, exceeding tumor.

Produced via immunoSEQ multiplex PCR; TCRdb's table is partial and in-frame only. The table records around 16,000 clones, approximately 85% of them present only once. This clone qualifies as medium-sized. Its antigen remains unknown. This TCR was sampled from a male donor at least 60 years old with stage I lung adenocarcinoma. This specimen consisted of peripheral blood, obtained before any cancer treatment.

The CDR3: CASRTLQGTMVYGYTF. CDR3 coding DNA: TGTGCCAGCAGGACCCTACAGGGAACGATGGTCTATGGCTACACCTTC. The chain joins TRBV2 to TRBJ1-2, with a possible D match to TRBD1 (6 bases). V was pared by 6 bases and J by 4 bases, with 21 bases between. Germline values: CDR1 SNHLY, CDR2 FYNNEI. This CDR3 region has 16 residues.